The subject of this entry is one T cell receptor beta chain. This sample was included in a study of blood T cell repertoires in COVID-19. Overall study context: Nucleic acid was either cDNA or gDNA, and it came from T cells, B-cell-depleted T cells, or PBMCs.

Germline V gives CDR1 SEHNR, CDR2 FQNEAQ (reference sequence). V lost 7 bases, J lost 1 base, and 15 bases lay in between. The CDR3 extends over 15 amino acids. Clones were sequenced by immunoSEQ multiplex PCR, and TCRdb holds only the in-frame ones, with some missing. The sample has about 210,000 clones; 82% are singletons. The sequence derives from a woman aged 40 to 50 with acute or convalescent COVID-19. The chain combines TRBV7-9 with TRBJ2-3; no reliable D call. The material sequenced was peripheral blood. In nucleotides, the CDR3 is TGTGCCAGCACCCAACGCGGTCTGGGCACAGATACGCAGTATTTT. Amino acid sequence: CASTQRGLGTDTQYF.